This TCR beta chain was sequenced in a study of radiation and T cells in renal cell carcinoma. Overall study findings and caveats: From baseline, blood top tumor clonotypes peaked at 2 weeks post-radiation.

Details on this clone: The antigen remains unidentified.

The V and J ends lost 4 bases and 6 bases respectively, with 8 bases between them. The CDR3 is 12 residues long. The germline V gene has CDR1 LGHNA and CDR2 YNFKEQ. Time point described: baseline pretreatment blood. Treatment in this sample: 15 Gy SBRT to primary tumor, nephrectomy 4 weeks later. Serial blood draws occurred at baseline and 2 and 4 weeks post-SBRT. TCRdb keeps only in-frame clones here, not all; method: immunoSEQ multiplex PCR. The data show 90,000 to 100,000 clones, 80% to 90% seen once. The TCR comes from a man aged 50 or older with renal cell carcinoma. J is TRBJ2-3 and V is TRBV4-2; D call uncertain. This specimen consisted of blood, obtained from a patient whose treatment included radiotherapy and nephrectomy. CDR3 bases: TGTGCCAGCAGCCCTCGGCGGGATACGCAGTATTTT. Encoded protein: CASSPRRDTQYF.